A single sample is the source of the 28 T cell receptor beta chains below, sequenced in a study of cytomegalovirus exposure and HLA in healthy donors. In the PCR, 60 Vbeta and 13 Jbeta primers were used. The repertoire was sequenced with immunoSEQ multiplex PCR; TCRdb's copy has only in-frame clones and lacks some. The sample lists some 180,000 clones, over 75% occurring once. Sequencing was carried out using PBMCs. The source of these receptors is a woman in her 30s in good health and CMV-seronegative.

The chain is built from TRBV14 and TRBJ1-4; 7 positions agree with TRBD1. The CDR3 is made up of 16 amino acids. V shed 4 bases and J 0 bases; nucleotides not matched to a gene: 5. CDR1 SGHDN and CDR2 FVKESK come from the germline V gene. CDR3 sequence reads: CASSLRTGATNEKLFF. As DNA, the CDR3 is TGTGCCAGCAGCCTAAGGACAGGTGCAACTAATGAAAAACTGTTTTTT. The whole variable domain, remainder taken from reference TRBV14 and TRBJ1-4, is EAGVTQFPSHSVIEKGQTVTLRCDPISGHDNLYWYRRVMGKEIKFLLHFVKESKQDESGMPNNRFLAERTGGTYSTLKVQPAELEDSGVYFCASSLRTGATNEKLFFGSGTQLSVL.

Concerning this clone itself: Mismatch with germline at one junction end may stem from a read error. The CDR3: CASSLEAGSYYEQYF. CDR3 nucleotides: TGTGCTAGCAGCTTAGAGGCGGGGAGTTACTACGAGCAGTACTTC. This chain links TRBV7-7 with TRBJ2-7, with a tentative D call TRBD2 (6 bases). This CDR3 spans 15 amino acids. Per the germline V gene, CDR1 is SSHAT and CDR2 is FNYEAQ (reference sequence).

For the CDR3, the DNA is TGTGCCAGCAGCCCCCGGGGGATGTACTACGAGCAGTACTTC. Translation: CASSPRGMYYEQYF. The chain recombines TRBV4-2 with TRBJ2-7, with D possibly being TRBD2 (6 bases). This CDR3 region has 14 residues. V dropped 4 bases and J dropped 3 bases, with 13 bases sitting between them. Germline V gene lookup returns CDR1 LGHNA and CDR2 YNFKEQ.

The chain joins TRBV9 to TRBJ2-2, with TRBD1 matching 8 bases. This CDR3 comprises 12 residues. With V trimmed by 0 bases and J by 14 bases, 3 bases remained unmatched. The V gene's germline CDR1 is SGDLS and CDR2 YYNGEE. CDR3 protein: CASSVGTGRLFF. Here the CDR3 DNA reads TGTGCCAGCAGCGTAGGGACAGGGCGTCTGTTTTTT.

This sequence joins TRBV29-1 and TRBJ1-5; 8 bases line up with TRBD1. Germline CDR1 and CDR2: SQVTM and ANQGSEA. V gave up 4 bases and J gave up 6 bases; unmatched junction bases: 5. The CDR3 is 13 amino acids. The CDR3 DNA reads TGCAGCGTTGCTGAAGGGACAGGTCAGCCCCAGCATTTT. It encodes CSVAEGTGQPQHF.

In DNA form, the CDR3 reads TGTGCCAGCTCACTGGACAGTAACTATGGCTACACCTTC. The encoded protein is CASSLDSNYGYTF. The J gene is TRBJ1-2, the V gene TRBV18; tentative D call: TRBD1 (6 bases). The CDR3 runs 13 residues. Trimming stripped 4 bases from V and 1 base from J, with 7 bases between. From germline, CDR1 is KGHSH and CDR2 LQKENI. Drawing the rest from reference TRBV18 and TRBJ1-2, the complete variable domain is NAGVMQNPRHLVRRRGQEARLRCSPMKGHSHVYWYRQLPEEGLKFMVYLQKENIIDESGMPKERFSAEFPKEGPSILRIQQVVRGDSAAYFCASSLDSNYGYTFGSGTRLTVV.

This clone was seen a few times. The rearrangement uses TRBV5-1 and TRBJ1-4; possible D gene TRBD1, 5 bases. The CDR3 covers 15 residues. Germline loops: CDR1 SGHRS, CDR2 YFSETQ. Trimming took off 4 bases at V and 5 bases at J, with 15 bases between the two ends. The CDR3 region has the DNA TGCGCCAGCAGCGACCCCAGGGAGGGCAATGAAAAACTGTTTTTT. It encodes CASSDPREGNEKLFF.

The chain is built from TRBV10-3 and TRBJ2-2; TRBD2 agrees at 7 bases. The trim removed 6 bases at V and 3 bases at J, leaving 4 bases unmatched. The CDR3 loop spans 14 amino acids. Germline V CDR1 and CDR2: ENHRY, SYGVKD. CDR3 amino acids: CAIRGAGDTGELFF. The DNA for the CDR3 is TGTGCCATCAGAGGGGCGGGGGACACCGGGGAGCTGTTTTTT.

In this sample, this clone turned up many times. The chain employs TRBV7-9 and TRBJ2-7; D may be TRBD1 (5 bases). V shed 2 bases and J shed 2 bases, with 10 bases lying between them. The CDR3 sequence is 14 residues long. The germline V gene has CDR1 SEHNR and CDR2 FQNEAQ (reference sequence). In DNA form, the CDR3 reads TGTGCCAGCAGCTTACTGACAGAGACCTACGAGCAGTACTTC. Translation gives CASSLLTETYEQYF.

This clone was seen more than once but under ten times. The genes are TRBV4-1 and TRBJ2-1, with unresolved D. The germline CDR1 and CDR2 sequences are MGHRA and YSYEKL. V was trimmed by 4 bases and J by 0 bases, leaving 10 bases between them. There are 15 residues in the CDR3. Here the CDR3 reads CASSLHESSYNEQFF. The CDR3 DNA reads TGCGCCAGCAGCCTCCATGAGAGCTCCTACAATGAGCAGTTCTTC.

The chain uses TRBV9 and TRBJ1-5, with 12 nucleotides matching TRBD1. Looked up from germline, CDR1 is SGDLS and CDR2 is YYNGEE. V gave up 3 bases and J gave up 5 bases; unmatched junction bases: 3. This CDR3 has 15 residues. The CDR3 loop reads CASSAGTGGYQPQHF. CDR3 sequence (DNA): TGTGCCAGCAGCGCAGGGACAGGGGGCTATCAGCCCCAGCATTTT.

The chain has TRBV19 and TRBJ2-3; TRBD2 is a possible D gene (6 bases). V lost 0 bases and J 3 bases, leaving 13 bases between the germline ends. The CDR3 has 16 residues. Germline V gene data show CDR1 as LNHDA and CDR2 as SQIVND (reference sequence). The CDR3 DNA follows: TGTGCCAGTAGTATAGATCATCGGGGAGGAACAGATACGCAGTATTTT. It is translated as CASSIDHRGGTDTQYF. Full variable domain (rest looked up from reference TRBV19 and TRBJ2-3): DGGITQSPKYLFRKEGQNVTLSCEQNLNHDAMYWYRQDPGQGLRLIYYSQIVNDFQKGDIAEGYSVSREKKESFPLTVTSAQKNPTAFYLCASSIDHRGGTDTQYFGPGTRLTVL.

The chain employs TRBV6-5 and TRBJ2-3, with D perhaps TRBD1 (6 bases). The CDR3 covers 14 residues. The germline V gene has CDR1 MNHEY and CDR2 SVGAGI. V was shortened by 0 bases and J by 3 bases, with 7 bases between the two germline ends. The CDR3 sequence is CASSYSRGTDTQYF. CDR3 coding DNA: TGTGCCAGCAGTTACTCGAGGGGGACAGATACGCAGTATTTT.

The chain has TRBV28 and TRBJ1-2, with 10 bases matching TRBD1. Per the germline V gene, CDR1 is MDHEN and CDR2 is SYDVKM. With V trimmed by 2 bases and J by 7 bases, 1 base remained unmatched. This CDR3 is 13 amino acids long. The CDR3 sequence: CASSLGTGVGYTF. CDR3 bases: TGTGCCAGCAGTTTAGGGACAGGGGTTGGCTACACCTTC.

V is TRBV18 and J is TRBJ2-7, with TRBD2 matching 12 bases. Unmatched junction bases numbered 16, after V lost 6 bases and J lost 7 bases. CDR1 KGHSH and CDR2 LQKENI come from the germline V gene. CDR3 length: 17 amino acids. For the CDR3, the DNA is TGTGCCAGCTCTCTTATCCCGACTAGCGGGAGATCGATTGAGCAGTACTTC. It specifies CASSLIPTSGRSIEQYF.

This rearrangement joins TRBV2 to TRBJ2-2; 11 nucleotides line up with TRBD2. Per germline, CDR1 SNHLY and CDR2 FYNNEI. The junction had 5 bases not matched to a gene; V was cut back by 4 bases and J by 7 bases. The CDR3 covers 15 residues. The CDR3: CASSGLAGTRGELFF. For the CDR3, the DNA is TGTGCCAGCAGTGGACTAGCGGGGACACGCGGGGAGCTGTTTTTT. Supplemented by reference TRBV2 and TRBJ2-2, the full variable domain reads EPEVTQTPSHQVTQMGQEVILRCVPISNHLYFYWYRQILGQKVEFLVSFYNNEISEKSEIFDDQFSVERPDGSNFTLKIRSTKLEDSAMYFCASSGLAGTRGELFFGEGSRLTVL.

The J gene is TRBJ2-2, the V gene TRBV19; 8 positions agree with TRBD2. The V segment lost 0 bases and the J segment 1 base; nucleotides outside the gene matches: 4. The CDR3 has 17 residues. Germline CDR1 is LNHDA and CDR2 is SQIVND (reference sequence). CDR3 sequence: CASSIDRGTRNTGELFF. The CDR3 region has the DNA TGTGCCAGTAGTATAGATCGCGGGACTAGGAACACCGGGGAGCTGTTTTTT.

Only a few counts were recorded for this clone. The chain links TRBV18 to TRBJ2-7; D not resolved. Germline CDR1 and CDR2: KGHSH and LQKENI. The CDR3 contains 13 residues. V gave up 3 bases and J gave up 0 bases, with 6 bases separating them. Written as DNA, the CDR3 is TGTGCCAGCTCACCCGCGCACTCCTACGAGCAGTACTTC. This gives the protein CASSPAHSYEQYF.

The chain carries TRBV11-3 and TRBJ2-5, with unresolved D. Trimming shortened V by 5 bases and J by 4 bases, and 14 bases separated the two germline ends. This CDR3 region has 14 residues. Germline CDR1 reads SGHNT; CDR2 reads YENEEA. The DNA for the CDR3 is TGTGCCAGCAGCCCCCCGGGTAGCAGAGAGACCCAGTACTTC. Protein product: CASSPPGSRETQYF.

This clone appeared once. Other DNA sequences in the same sample also yield this CDR3. V and J are TRBV27 and TRBJ1-1; 7 positions match TRBD1. Germline values: CDR1 MNHEY, CDR2 SMNVEV (reference sequence). The CDR3 is 13 amino acids. V shed 1 base and J 5 bases; nucleotides not matched to a gene: 1. The DNA of the CDR3 is TGTGCCAGCAGTTTATACAGGGGTACTGAAGCTTTCTTT. This encodes CASSLYRGTEAFF.

V gene TRBV30 combines with J gene TRBJ2-1, with 8 bases aligning to TRBD2. This CDR3 has 13 amino acids. The V segment lost 4 bases and the J segment 7 bases; nucleotides outside the gene matches: 6. Germline assignment: CDR1 GTSNPN and CDR2 SVGIG (reference sequence). The CDR3 bases are TGTGCCTGGAATCTCGGGAGGGTTAATGAGCAGTTCTTC. Translation gives CAWNLGRVNEQFF.

A word on this clone: Germline and junction disagree at one end, which may indicate a read error. This chain joins TRBV2 and TRBJ1-2, with 8 bases identical to TRBD1. Germline loops: CDR1 SNHLY, CDR2 FYNNEI. The CDR3 length is 14 residues. Written as DNA, the CDR3 is TGTGCCAGCAGTCAACAGGGGGTATCGTATGGCTACCCCTTC. This encodes CASSQQGVSYGYPF.

The CDR3, as DNA: TGTGCCAGCCTTGGACAGGGGAACACCGGGGAGCTGTTTTTT. Its protein is CASLGQGNTGELFF. The gene calls are TRBV6-1 and TRBJ2-2; 8 bases line up with TRBD1. Trimming cost V 8 bases and J 1 base; bases outside gene matches: 3. The CDR3 contains 14 residues. Looked up from germline, CDR1 is MNHNS and CDR2 is SASEGT.

The V call is TRBV25-1, the J call TRBJ1-1; D may be TRBD1 (5 bases). The CDR3 contains 13 residues. From germline, CDR1 is MGHDK and CDR2 SYGVNS. The V end was cut by 1 base, the J end by 6 bases, with 9 bases between. The CDR3 region has the DNA TGTGCCAGCAGTGAATGGCGGGGGTCTGAAGCTTTCTTT. Its protein product is CASSEWRGSEAFF. The full variable domain, in which reference TRBV25-1 and TRBJ1-1 provide the parts outside the CDR3, is EADIYQTPRYLVIGTGKKITLECSQTMGHDKMYWYQQDPGMELHLIHYSYGVNSTEKGDLSSESTVSRIRTEHFPLTLESARPSHTSQYLCASSEWRGSEAFFGQGTRLTVV.

The chain uses TRBV18 and TRBJ1-1; 8 bases map to TRBD1. V lost 3 bases to trimming and J lost 1 base; unmatched junction nucleotides: 4. The CDR3 sequence is 15 residues long. Germline assignment: CDR1 KGHSH and CDR2 LQKENI. The CDR3 region is CASSPRQGRNTEAFF. CDR3 coding DNA: TGTGCCAGCTCACCCCGACAGGGGAGGAACACTGAAGCTTTCTTT.

This clone was detected only a few times. The V gene is TRBV10-2, the J gene TRBJ2-1; TRBD2 aligns across 7 bases. Germline V gives CDR1 WSHSY, CDR2 SAAADI. The V and J ends lost 5 bases and 3 bases, in that order; junction bases with no gene match: 4. The CDR3 runs to 14 residues. The CDR3 coding sequence is TGCGCCAGCAGTTGGCAGCGGGGCTACAATGAGCAGTTCTTC. Amino acids: CASSWQRGYNEQFF.

The rearrangement uses TRBV27 and TRBJ2-2, with D possibly matching TRBD1 (5 bases). Per the germline V gene, CDR1 is MNHEY and CDR2 is SMNVEV (reference sequence). This CDR3 region has 13 residues. The V end was cut by 7 bases, the J end by 4 bases, with 10 bases between. The CDR3 region has the DNA TGTGCCAGCACTAAACAGGTCACCGGGGAGCTGTTTTTT. It translates to CASTKQVTGELFF.

The chain recombines TRBV14 with TRBJ2-5; 8 bases map to TRBD2. V lost 4 bases to trimming and J lost 5 bases; unmatched junction nucleotides: 15. The CDR3 has 17 amino acids. Germline CDR1 is SGHDN and CDR2 is FVKESK. The CDR3 region has the DNA TGTGCCAGCAGCCTGGCGGAGCGGGGGAAAGTCAGGGAGACCCAGTACTTC. It is translated as CASSLAERGKVRETQYF.